The 23 T cell receptor beta chains reported below all come from one sample, sequenced in a study of blood T cell repertoires in COVID-19. TCRdb's copy holds only in-frame clones and misses some; the assay was immunoSEQ multiplex PCR. The table has about 150,000 clones, approximately 88% seen once. Sequencing was carried out using peripheral blood. All receptors derive from a man aged 65 to 85 with acute or convalescent COVID-19.

This chain uses TRBV6-5 with TRBJ1-5; possible D gene TRBD1, 6 bases. Trimming cost V 2 bases and J 4 bases, with 12 bases left between them. CDR3 size: 15 residues. The germline V gene encodes CDR1 MNHEY and CDR2 SVGAGI. The CDR3 bases are TGTGCCAGCAGTTACAACGGGGGGCGGAATCAGCCCCAGCATTTT. Encoded protein: CASSYNGGRNQPQHF.

This rearrangement joins TRBV29-1 to TRBJ2-3, with 12 bases fitting TRBD2. The V and J ends lost 3 bases and 6 bases, in that order; junction bases with no gene match: 10. The CDR3 totals 16 residues. Germline values: CDR1 SQVTM, CDR2 ANQGSEA. The CDR3 DNA follows: TGCAGCGTTGAGTACCAGTCTAGCGGGAGGGGGGATACGCAGTATTTT. Translated, it gives CSVEYQSSGRGDTQYF.

This clone was observed once. The rearrangement joins TRBV18 to TRBJ2-6, with a tentative D call TRBD2 (6 bases). The V gene lost 4 bases and the J gene lost 2 bases, with 9 bases spanning the gap. Germline CDR1 and CDR2: KGHSH and LQKENI. This CDR3 contains 15 residues. The CDR3 DNA reads as TGTGCCAGCTCACTCAGGGAGGCTGGGGCCAACGTCCTGACTTTC. It is translated as CASSLREAGANVLTF.

The rearrangement uses TRBV18 and TRBJ2-7, with TRBD1 matching 10 bases. V was clipped by 5 bases and J by 4 bases; unmatched bases: 5. The CDR3 consists of 14 residues. Germline V lookup: CDR1 KGHSH, CDR2 LQKENI. The DNA for the CDR3 is TGTGCCAGCTCAGAAGGGACAGGGGTTTACGAGCAGTACTTC. Its protein is CASSEGTGVYEQYF. Variable domain in full (rest from reference TRBV18 and TRBJ2-7): NAGVMQNPRHLVRRRGQEARLRCSPMKGHSHVYWYRQLPEEGLKFMVYLQKENIIDESGMPKERFSAEFPKEGPSILRIQQVVRGDSAAYFCASSEGTGVYEQYFGPGTRLTVT.

CDR3 coding DNA: TGTGCCAGCCGTCGGGCAGGGCAGGGCTATGGCTACACCTTC. The encoded protein is CASRRAGQGYGYTF. The J gene is TRBJ1-2, the V gene TRBV2; tentatively, D is TRBD1 (5 bases). Germline V gene sequence: CDR1 SNHLY, CDR2 FYNNEI. The CDR3 is 14 amino acids. Trimming stripped 8 bases from V and 4 bases from J, with 17 bases between.

The V gene is TRBV6-5, the J gene TRBJ1-1, with D possibly matching TRBD1 (5 bases). Looked up from germline, CDR1 is MNHEY and CDR2 is SVGAGI. Trimming left V 6 bases short and J 7 bases short, with 18 bases between. The length of the CDR3 is 14 residues. CDR3 sequence: CASRWGRAVDEAFF. The DNA of the CDR3 is TGTGCCAGCAGGTGGGGCAGGGCGGTTGATGAAGCTTTCTTT.

The CDR3 DNA is TGCAGCGCTCAAATGACAGGGGCCTATGGCTACACCTTC. Translating gives CSAQMTGAYGYTF. The chain employs TRBV29-1 and TRBJ1-2; 8 bases are shared with TRBD1. The CDR3 runs 13 residues. The germline V gene has CDR1 SQVTM and CDR2 ANQGSEA. V shed 7 bases and J 4 bases; nucleotides not matched to a gene: 8.

This sequence joins TRBV20-1 and TRBJ2-7; 9 nucleotides line up with TRBD2. Germline values: CDR1 DFQATT, CDR2 SNEGSKA (reference sequence). This CDR3 region has 15 residues. The V gene end was trimmed by 3 bases and the J gene end by 5 bases; junction bases not matched to a gene: 11. The CDR3 region is CSASPPRGGSHEQYF. As DNA, the CDR3 is TGCAGTGCTAGTCCCCCGCGGGGGGGTTCCCACGAGCAGTACTTC.

The chain has TRBV9 and TRBJ1-6; TRBD1 might be the D (6 bases). The V gene lost 4 bases and the J gene lost 5 bases, with 19 bases spanning the gap. This CDR3 region has 17 residues. CDR1 SGDLS and CDR2 YYNGEE come from the germline V gene. In nucleotides, the CDR3 is TGTGCCAGCAGCCGAGGACCTAGGACAGCAAATAATTCACCCCTCCACTTT. Protein: CASSRGPRTANNSPLHF.

The V call is TRBV6-5, the J call TRBJ2-2; 8 bases align to TRBD1. V trimming: 5 bases; J trimming: 5 bases; junction bases outside the gene matches: 7. The CDR3 is 15 amino acids. Germline CDR1 is MNHEY and CDR2 is SVGAGI. CDR3 coding DNA: TGTGCCAGCAGTCTCGGACAGGGTCGGACCGGGGAGCTGTTTTTT. It translates to CASSLGQGRTGELFF.

This clone occurred many times. The chain joins TRBV6-6 to TRBJ1-6, with a possible D match to TRBD1 (6 bases). V dropped 8 bases and J dropped 10 bases, with 15 bases sitting between them. This CDR3 is 13 amino acids long. From germline, CDR1 is MNHNY and CDR2 SVGAGI (reference sequence). The CDR3 DNA is TGTGCCAGCTCGGGGGGGGCCAACTCACCCCTCCACTTT. Amino acid sequence: CASSGGANSPLHF.

V usage is TRBV19 and J usage is TRBJ1-1; 7 bases match TRBD1. Germline CDR1 is LNHDA and CDR2 is SQIVND (reference sequence). J was trimmed by 0 bases and V by 4 bases; bases with no gene match: 8. The CDR3 is 16 amino acids. CDR3 coding DNA: TGTGCCAGTAGTAGAGACAGGGATCTATTGAACACTGAAGCTTTCTTT. Translation gives CASSRDRDLLNTEAFF. Drawing the rest from reference TRBV19 and TRBJ1-1, the complete variable domain is DGGITQSPKYLFRKEGQNVTLSCEQNLNHDAMYWYRQDPGQGLRLIYYSQIVNDFQKGDIAEGYSVSREKKESFPLTVTSAQKNPTAFYLCASSRDRDLLNTEAFFGQGTRLTVV.

The chain carries TRBV2 and TRBJ2-2; 7 nucleotides line up with TRBD1. The CDR3 length is 14 residues. Trimming took 5 bases from V and 1 from J; bases not matched to a gene: 1. Germline V gene data show CDR1 as SNHLY and CDR2 as FYNNEI. CDR3 residues: CASSYRGNTGELFF. The CDR3 DNA follows: TGTGCCAGCAGTTACAGGGGGAACACCGGGGAGCTGTTTTTT.

The V call is TRBV2, the J call TRBJ1-5; unclear D gene. V dropped 3 bases and J dropped 3 bases, with 12 bases sitting between them. The CDR3 is made up of 15 amino acids. The V gene's germline CDR1 is SNHLY and CDR2 FYNNEI. The CDR3 nucleotides read TGTGCCAGCAGTGAGGGGAGCCGCTCCAATCAGCCCCAGCATTTT. Translating gives CASSEGSRSNQPQHF.

This chain links TRBV12-3 or TRBV12-4 with TRBJ1-1; D may be TRBD1 (6 bases). CDR3 length: 13 amino acids. V lost 3 bases and J 1 base, leaving 6 bases between the germline ends. CDR3 nucleotides: TGTGCCAGCAGTTTGGGGGCGAACACTGAAGCTTTCTTT. Its translation: CASSLGANTEAFF.

The rearrangement uses TRBV3-1 (or the pseudogene TRBV3-2) and TRBJ2-1; 8 nucleotides agree with TRBD2. CDR1 and CDR2 (germline): LGHDT, YNNKEL (reference sequence). Trimming removed 10 bases from V and 4 bases from J; junction bases left unmatched: 9. This CDR3 has 14 residues. CDR3 in DNA: TGTGCCACCTCCCTTCGCGGGGGGTACAATGAGCAGTTCTTC. Translation: CATSLRGGYNEQFF.

The chain recombines TRBV3-1 (or the pseudogene TRBV3-2) with TRBJ1-1, with 10 nucleotides matching TRBD1. This CDR3 region has 16 residues. The trim removed 5 bases at V and 5 bases at J, leaving 11 bases unmatched. Germline V gene lookup returns CDR1 LGHDT and CDR2 YNNKEL (reference sequence). The CDR3 spells CASSWGTGDVGTEAFF. As DNA, the CDR3 is TGTGCCAGCAGCTGGGGGACAGGGGACGTCGGGACTGAAGCTTTCTTT.

The gene calls are TRBV28 and TRBJ1-4, with 7 bases matching TRBD1. Germline CDR1 MDHEN, CDR2 SYDVKM. The CDR3 spans 18 residues. J was trimmed by 0 bases and V by 5 bases; bases with no gene match: 12. CDR3 nucleotides: TGTGCCAGCAGTCCGAGGACAGGATTATTCGCAACTAATGAAAAACTGTTTTTT. It is translated as CASSPRTGLFATNEKLFF.

This chain uses TRBV20-1 with TRBJ1-5, with D possibly TRBD1 on 5 matching bases. The CDR3 covers 13 residues. V gave up 3 bases and J gave up 4 bases, with 10 bases separating them. Germline V gives CDR1 DFQATT, CDR2 SNEGSKA (reference sequence). CDR3 DNA sequence: TGCAGTGCTAGTATAGGGGCGAATCAGCCCCAGCATTTT. This sequence encodes CSASIGANQPQHF.

The chain couples TRBV25-1 to TRBJ2-7; D not certain. The CDR3 is 12 residues long. Germline assignment: CDR1 MGHDK and CDR2 SYGVNS. With 5 bases removed from V and 6 bases from J, the gap between germline ends came to 11 bases. CDR3 bases: TGTGCCAGCAGTCTAAGCTTCGGCGAGCAGTACTTC. Protein product: CASSLSFGEQYF.

The DNA of the CDR3 is TGTGCCACCAGCAGAGTGGGACAGGGGGTTAGGTTGGCTGGAAACACCATATATTTT. Protein product: CATSRVGQGVRLAGNTIYF. This chain links TRBV15 with TRBJ1-3; 11 bases line up with TRBD1. Germline values: CDR1 LNHNV, CDR2 YYDKDF (reference sequence). The CDR3 extends over 19 amino acids. With 1 base clipped from V and 2 bases from J, the junction kept 10 bases outside the gene matches.

V and J are TRBV6-6 and TRBJ2-1; the match to TRBD2 covers 7 bases. This CDR3 is built from 17 residues. The germline CDR1 and CDR2 sequences are MNHNY and SVGAGI (reference sequence). The junction had 10 bases not matched to a gene; V was cut back by 5 bases and J by 0 bases. The CDR3 nucleotides read TGTGCCAGCAGTCCAAAGCGGGGCGGGAGCTCCTACAATGAGCAGTTCTTC. This translates into CASSPKRGGSSYNEQFF.

The gene calls are TRBV19 and TRBJ1-5; D is possibly TRBD1 (5 bases). The V end lost 5 bases, the J end lost 2 bases, and 13 bases lay between the germline ends. The CDR3 sequence is 15 residues long. Per germline, CDR1 LNHDA and CDR2 SQIVND (reference sequence). CDR3 bases: TGTGCCAGTAGTGTACAGGCGGCAGGCAATCAGCCCCAGCATTTT. It encodes CASSVQAAGNQPQHF. The full variable domain, with the rest looked up from reference TRBV19 and TRBJ1-5, is DGGITQSPKYLFRKEGQNVTLSCEQNLNHDAMYWYRQDPGQGLRLIYYSQIVNDFQKGDIAEGYSVSREKKESFPLTVTSAQKNPTAFYLCASSVQAAGNQPQHFGDGTRLSIL.